These 11 T cell receptor beta chains came from one sample sequenced in a study of T-cell memory formation after mild COVID-19. One entry per CDR3 protein, called by TCRdb with MiXCR from the 5' RACE reads. Here the sample spans 350,000 or so distinct CDR3 sequences, approximately 12% being singletons. Sequenced: PBMCs or a T cell subset sorted from them (not recorded which). Source of these receptors: a man aged 18 to 29 who had mild COVID-19 (a few samples of this study predate the infection). Cell type and time point are not known.

The rearrangement joins TRBV7-2 to TRBJ2-7; tentatively, D is TRBD2 (6 bases). Trimming removed 4 bases from V and 7 bases from J, with 17 bases in between. CDR1 and CDR2 from the germline V gene are SGHTA and FQGNSA. The CDR3 is 14 residues long. CDR3 DNA: TGTGCCAGCAGCTGGGACTCGGGGCTAAGGGAGCAGTACTTC. Amino acids: CASSWDSGLREQYF.

This chain connects TRBV9 to TRBJ2-7; 10 bases map to TRBD1. Germline values: CDR1 SGDLS, CDR2 YYNGEE. The CDR3 sequence is 13 residues long. The trim removed 3 bases at V and 8 bases at J, leaving 5 bases unmatched. The CDR3 spells CASSAGTGVKQYF. The CDR3 bases are TGTGCCAGCAGCGCCGGGACAGGGGTAAAGCAGTACTTC.

A remark on this clonotype: A much more abundant neighbour one base away suggests this may be a read error. This chain uses TRBV7-2 with TRBJ2-3; either TRBD1 or TRBD2 may supply D (5 bases each). Germline V gene lookup returns CDR1 SGHTA and CDR2 FQGNSA. Trimming cost V 0 bases and J 2 bases, with 9 bases left between them. This CDR3 is built from 15 residues. DNA for the CDR3: TGTGCCAGCAGCTTAGCGGGGGACGACACAGATACGCAGTATTTT. Translating gives CASSLAGDDTDTQYF. The full variable domain, completed using reference TRBV7-2 and TRBJ2-3, is GAGVSQSPSNKVTEKGKDVELRCDPISGHTALYWYRQSLGQGLEFLIYFQGNSAPDKSGLPSDRFSAERTGGSVSTLTIQRTQQEDSAVYLCASSLAGDDTDTQYFGPGTRLTVL.

J is TRBJ2-1 and V is TRBV9; 8 bases line up with TRBD2. CDR3 length: 14 amino acids. CDR1 SGDLS and CDR2 YYNGEE come from the germline V gene. With 0 bases clipped from V and 10 bases from J, the junction kept 6 bases outside the gene matches. The CDR3 region is CASSVVRTSREQFF. In DNA, the CDR3 is TGTGCCAGCAGCGTAGTAAGGACTAGCCGGGAGCAGTTCTTC. The entire variable domain, with the rest obtained from reference TRBV9 and TRBJ2-1, is as follows: DSGVTQTPKHLITATGQRVTLRCSPRSGDLSVYWYQQSLDQGLQFLIQYYNGEERAKGNILERFSAQQFPDLHSELNLSSLELGDSALYFCASSVVRTSREQFFGPGTRLTVL.

V is TRBV25-1 and J is TRBJ1-1; 7 bases agree with TRBD1. The ends lost 4 bases at V and 9 bases at J; junction bases unmatched: 2. Germline values: CDR1 MGHDK, CDR2 SYGVNS. The length of the CDR3 is 11 residues. CDR3 residues: CASSVGQQAFF. CDR3 DNA: TGTGCCAGCAGTGTGGGACAGCAAGCTTTCTTT.

This sequence joins TRBV5-4 and TRBJ1-1; TRBD1 agrees at 8 bases. V was clipped by 3 bases and J by 4 bases; unmatched bases: 8. The germline CDR1 and CDR2 sequences are SGHNT and YYREEE (reference sequence). The CDR3 covers 15 residues. The CDR3 DNA sequence: TGTGCCAGCAGCTACCGGACAGGGAGTACCACTGAAGCTTTCTTT. Translation gives CASSYRTGSTTEAFF.

V is TRBV19 and J is TRBJ2-1, with 12 bases identical to TRBD2. V trimming: 7 bases; J trimming: 6 bases; junction bases outside the gene matches: 7. The germline CDR1 and CDR2 sequences are LNHDA and SQIVND (reference sequence). This CDR3 comprises 15 residues. This CDR3 reads CASTITSGGRNEQFF. CDR3 nucleotides: TGTGCCAGTACCATAACTAGCGGGGGGCGCAATGAGCAGTTCTTC.

This clonotype was seen a few times. The rearrangement links TRBV20-1 to TRBJ2-1, with a possible D match to TRBD2 (6 bases). The germline V gene encodes CDR1 DFQATT and CDR2 SNEGSKA (reference sequence). V was clipped by 3 bases and J by 5 bases, with 8 bases between them. The length of the CDR3 is 12 residues. This chain's CDR3 is CSARRDHNEQFF. CDR3 sequence (DNA): TGCAGTGCTAGGCGGGACCACAATGAGCAGTTCTTC.

The rearrangement links TRBV4-3 to TRBJ2-2; tentative D call: TRBD2 (5 bases). CDR1 is LGHNA and CDR2 is YSLEER in the germline V gene. Trimming pared 4 bases from V and 7 bases from J, leaving 13 bases between. There are 14 residues in the CDR3. CDR3 sequence (DNA): TGCGCCAGCAGCCCCTCAAGCGAGGGCGGGGAGCTGTTTTTT. The encoded protein is CASSPSSEGGELFF.

This clonotype appeared a few times. The rearrangement links TRBV7-2 to TRBJ2-3; D remains ambiguous. Trimming cost V 1 base and J 4 bases, with 9 bases left between them. CDR3 size: 14 residues. Germline-derived CDR1 and CDR2 are SGHTA and FQGNSA. CDR3 region: CASSLVGASDTQYF. As DNA, the CDR3 is TGTGCCAGCAGCTTAGTTGGAGCATCAGATACGCAGTATTTT.

This clonotype was seen repeatedly, ten times or more. The chain couples TRBV10-3 to TRBJ2-7; D possibly corresponds to TRBD1 (5 bases). V gave up 5 bases and J gave up 5 bases, with 13 bases separating them. In germline, CDR1 is ENHRY, CDR2 SYGVKD. The CDR3 totals 13 residues. The CDR3 DNA reads as TGTGCCATCAGTCCCCAGGGATCCAACGAGCAGTACTTC. Protein product: CAISPQGSNEQYF.